A single sample gave rise to the 11 T cell receptor beta chains below, sequenced in a study of T cell repertoires in ileal Crohn's disease. Time point reported: neoterminal ileum biopsy at postoperative endoscopy, about 6 months after surgery. TCRdb's table, derived via immunoSEQ multiplex PCR, lists solely in-frame clones and lacks some. Of under 12,000 clones in the sample, 60% to 85% are singletons; the top ten hold roughly 7.4%. The source material was ileal tissue. The receptors here all came from an adult with Crohn's disease.

The V and J genes are TRBV5-4 and TRBJ2-3; D perhaps matches TRBD2 (5 bases). The germline V gene encodes CDR1 SGHNT and CDR2 YYREEE (reference sequence). The CDR3 is made up of 14 amino acids. Trimming pared 3 bases from V and 2 bases from J, leaving 10 bases between. CDR3 DNA sequence: TGTGCCAGCAGCTCCGGGGAGTACACAGATACGCAGTATTTT. Its protein product is CASSSGEYTDTQYF.

The table lists this clone with a few counts. The V gene is TRBV7-9, the J gene TRBJ1-2, with unresolved D. V lost 8 bases to trimming and J lost 0 bases, with 7 bases between them. The CDR3 is 12 residues long. From germline, CDR1 is SEHNR and CDR2 FQNEAQ (reference sequence). The chain's CDR3 is CASALANYGYTF. The CDR3 DNA reads as TGTGCCAGCGCACTTGCTAACTATGGCTACACCTTC. Combining the CDR3 with reference TRBV7-9 and TRBJ1-2 gives the whole variable domain DTGVSQNPRHKITKRGQNVTFRCDPISEHNRLYWYRQTLGQGPEFLTYFQNEAQLEKSRLLSDRFSAERPKGSFSTLEIQRTEQGDSAMYLCASALANYGYTFGSGTRLTVV.

The chain carries TRBV19 and TRBJ1-5, with unresolved D. Per germline, CDR1 LNHDA and CDR2 SQIVND (reference sequence). The germline V and J ends were trimmed by 1 base and 4 bases, with 5 bases remaining between them. The CDR3 sequence is 13 residues long. Written as DNA, the CDR3 is TGTGCCAGTAGTATAGGTCAGAATCAGCCCCAGCATTTT. This translates into CASSIGQNQPQHF.

This chain connects TRBV6-1 to TRBJ1-3; no clear D. The CDR3 extends over 13 amino acids. V lost 7 bases and J lost 0, with 7 bases in between. The germline V gene has CDR1 MNHNS and CDR2 SASEGT. Here the CDR3 DNA reads TGTGCCAGCATGTGGAGCTCTGGAAACACCATATATTTT. Its translation is CASMWSSGNTIYF.

The chain has TRBV10-1 and TRBJ1-1, with TRBD1 as a possible D gene (5 bases). Germline CDR1 is WNHNN and CDR2 is SYGVQD (reference sequence). The ends were cut back, 0 bases at V and 4 bases at J, with 21 bases in the middle. The CDR3 sequence is 18 residues long. The CDR3 sequence is CASSESYGGSGGGTEAFF. CDR3 sequence (DNA): TGCGCCAGCAGTGAGTCGTACGGGGGGTCGGGCGGCGGCACTGAAGCTTTCTTT.

This chain joins TRBV6-1 and TRBJ2-7, with a possible D match to TRBD1 (6 bases). The V end lost 5 bases, the J end lost 2 bases, and 16 bases lay between the germline ends. The germline CDR1 and CDR2 sequences are MNHNS and SASEGT. The CDR3 has 15 amino acids. The CDR3 here is CASSNNLQGPYEQYF. In nucleotides, the CDR3 is TGTGCCAGCAGTAACAACCTACAGGGCCCCTACGAGCAGTACTTC.

The chain combines TRBV5-1 with TRBJ1-2; 9 nucleotides align to TRBD1. Germline CDR1 and CDR2: SGHRS and YFSETQ. Germline trimming cut 0 bases from V and 6 bases from J; bases unmatched to any gene: 9. This CDR3 has 16 residues. The CDR3 sequence is CASSLEGWTGDDGYTF. As DNA, the CDR3 is TGCGCCAGCAGCTTGGAAGGCTGGACAGGGGATGATGGCTACACCTTC. The whole variable domain, filled in from reference TRBV5-1 and TRBJ1-2, reads KAGVTQTPRYLIKTRGQQVTLSCSPISGHRSVSWYQQTPGQGLQFLFEYFSETQRNKGNFPGRFSGRQFSNSRSEMNVSTLELGDSALYLCASSLEGWTGDDGYTFGSGTRLTVV.

The chain employs TRBV30 and TRBJ1-1; D gene uncertain. This CDR3 is built from 13 residues. V lost 1 base and J 1 base, leaving 7 bases between the germline ends. The germline gives CDR1 GTSNPN, CDR2 SVGIG (reference sequence). The CDR3 region is CAWSEDTNTEAFF. The CDR3 nucleotides read TGTGCCTGGAGTGAAGACACGAACACTGAAGCTTTCTTT.

This chain joins TRBV7-2 and TRBJ1-3; 10 bases agree with TRBD1. Germline CDR1 reads SGHTA; CDR2 reads FQGNSA. V was clipped by 5 bases and J by 8 bases; unmatched bases: 9. The CDR3 extends over 15 amino acids. The CDR3 DNA reads as TGTGCCAGCAGCCCTCGGGGACAGGGGAAGGACACCATATATTTT. This sequence encodes CASSPRGQGKDTIYF.

In its sample, this clone was seen a few times. This chain joins TRBV5-1 and TRBJ1-2; 9 bases line up with TRBD1. CDR1 and CDR2 from the germline V gene are SGHRS and YFSETQ. Trimming removed 0 bases from V and 8 bases from J; junction bases left unmatched: 5. This CDR3 has 14 amino acids. The CDR3 DNA sequence: TGCGCCAGCAGCTTGGAGGGACAGGGAAAAGGCTACACCTTC. It specifies CASSLEGQGKGYTF.

The V gene is TRBV7-8, the J gene TRBJ1-5, with 7 bases aligning to TRBD1. J was trimmed by 4 bases and V by 6 bases; bases with no gene match: 0. Germline V gene lookup returns CDR1 SGHVS and CDR2 FQNEAQ. The CDR3 runs to 12 residues. The CDR3 sequence is CASRTGNQPQHF. CDR3 DNA: TGTGCCAGCAGGACAGGGAATCAGCCCCAGCATTTT. The complete variable domain, with remaining parts taken from reference TRBV7-8 and TRBJ1-5, reads GAGVSQSPRYKVAKRGQDVALRCDPISGHVSLFWYQQALGQGPEFLTYFQNEAQLDKSGLPSDRFFAERPEGSVSTLKIQRTQQEDSAVYLCASRTGNQPQHFGDGTRLSIL.